This T cell receptor (beta chain) appears in the sequencing data of a study of T-cell reconstitution after alpha-beta-depleted transplantation in children (dated by TCRdb to between 2015 and 2016). Describing the broader study: Using TCR repertoire profiling, the study quantitatively followed how T-cell immune reconstitution unfolded in children after TCRalphabeta/CD19-depleted allogeneic hematopoietic cell transplantation.

CDR1 and CDR2, per the germline V gene, are MNHEY and SVGEGT. Counted from cysteine to phenylalanine, this CDR3 has 14 amino acids. Left in the record is the CDR3 DNA by itself, 42 bases read in frame from the first base. V gives up 4 bases and J gives up 12 bases, and the segment between their germline ends measures 19 bases. This clonotype was observed many times. Its antigen specificity is not known. No per-base quality is available; no much larger clone lies one base away. Receptor amplification or capture employed PCR. These reads were obtained on an Illumina HiSeq 2500. To normalize quantification of the TCRbeta repertoire, the TCR libraries were built with molecular barcoding that relied on unique molecular identifiers. TCRdb ran its own pipeline on the public reads, namely fastp trimming at Q25 and MiXCR clone calling, and kept in-frame beta chains. Each CDR3 protein gets just one entry, which takes the most common genes and DNA from the rows behind it. A total of some 490,000 distinct CDR3 sequences appear in this sample, around 13% of them only once. Of the sample, roughly 5.4% falls within the top ten clones.

Sequencing was performed on PBMCs from the stem cell graft donor, taken from the stem cell graft. The TCR originated in a human donor who donated a stem cell graft to a child with combined immunodeficiency. The chain joins TRBV6-2 or TRBV6-3 to TRBJ2-1; the D region is possibly TRBD1 or TRBD2, each matching across 5 bases. The CDR3: CASSSPRDAASQFF. The bases read TGTGCCAGCAGTTCGCCCAGGGACGCTGCTTCGCAGTTCTTC.